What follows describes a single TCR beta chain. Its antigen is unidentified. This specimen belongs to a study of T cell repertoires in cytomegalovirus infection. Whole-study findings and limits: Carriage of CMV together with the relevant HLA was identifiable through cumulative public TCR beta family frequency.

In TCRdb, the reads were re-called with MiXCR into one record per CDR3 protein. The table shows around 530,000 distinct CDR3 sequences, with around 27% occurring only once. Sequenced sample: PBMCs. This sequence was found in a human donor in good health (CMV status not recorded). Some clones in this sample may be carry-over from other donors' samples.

The CDR3 reads CASSQVNDYEQYF. DNA for the CDR3: TGTGCCAGCAGCCAAGTGAACGACTACGAGCAGTACTTC. This rearrangement joins TRBV4-2 to TRBJ2-7; D gene uncertain. From germline, CDR1 is LGHNA and CDR2 YNFKEQ. The CDR3 has 13 amino acids. V was clipped by 1 base and J by 3 bases, with 7 bases between them.